The rows below give T cell receptor beta chains drawn from one sample of a study of T cell responses to AZD1222 COVID-19 vaccine. Measured with immunoSEQ multiplex PCR; TCRdb has only the in-frame clones, and not every one. The table records some 47,000 clones, approximately 86% of them present only once. Sequences were derived from peripheral blood, sampled on day 0 of AZD1222 vaccination. The receptors shown here come from an adult in good health. The CDR3 runs from the conserved cysteine through the conserved F or W. D genes are given only for firm matches. Expanded clones are given a class, and other clones once, few, many or no size at all.

>16|TRBV6-5|-|TRBJ2-3|TRBD2
TGTGCCAGCAGTTATCAGGCGGGAGGGAGCACAGATACGCAGTATTTT
CASSYQAGGSTDTQYF
>14|TRBV3-1/TRBV3-2|many|TRBJ1-5|-
TGTGCCAGCAGCCAAGATGGGGGGAGGCAGCCCCAGCATTTT
CASSQDGGRQPQHF
>12|TRBV6-5|-|TRBJ2-1|-
TGTGCCAGCAGTCGGGGACTTGGGGAGCAGTTCTTC
CASSRGLGEQFF
>12|TRBV30|-|TRBJ1-2|-
TGTGCCTGGAGTGTAGGACTCTATGGCTACACCTTC
CAWSVGLYGYTF
>14|TRBV5-5|-|TRBJ1-1|-
TGTGCCAGCAGCCCGGGGGGGGCGAACACTGAAGCTTTCTTT
CASSPGGANTEAFF
>15|TRBV5-4|-|TRBJ1-1|TRBD1
TGTGCCAGCAGCTCCCGGGACAGAAAGAACACTGAAGCTTTCTTT
CASSSRDRKNTEAFF
>15|TRBV28|-|TRBJ2-7|TRBD1
TGTGCCAGCAGTCCCTCGGGGACAGGGGCCTACGAGCAGTACTTC
CASSPSGTGAYEQYF
>15|TRBV7-9|-|TRBJ1-4|TRBD1
TGTGCCAGCAGCACCTACAGGGGGGATAATGAAAAACTGTTTTTT
CASSTYRGDNEKLFF
>17|TRBV27|-|TRBJ2-6|TRBD2
TGTGCCAGCAGTTTCACTAGCGGGTTCTCTGGGGCCAACGTCCTGACTTTC
CASSFTSGFSGANVLTF
>15|TRBV14|once|TRBJ1-1|-
TGTGCCAGCAGCCGAACTGGGGGTTTGTTCACTGAAGCTTTCTTT
CASSRTGGLFTEAFF
>17|TRBV5-5|-|TRBJ1-6|TRBD1
TGTGCCAGCAGCTTCCGGGACAGGAGCTCCTATAATTCACCCCTCCACTTT
CASSFRDRSSYNSPLHF
>9|TRBV21-1|once|TRBJ2-2|-
TGTGCCAGCAGCGGGGAGCTGTTTTTT
CASSGELFF
>15|TRBV9|-|TRBJ2-5|-
TGTGCCAGCAGTGATGGAGGAGGTAACCAAGAGACCCAGTACTTC
CASSDGGGNQETQYF
>16|TRBV10-2|few|TRBJ2-3|-
TGCGCCAGCAGCGACCCCCTCGGCGGTGGCACAGATACGCAGTATTTT
CASSDPLGGGTDTQYF
>13|TRBV28|many|TRBJ1-1|-
TGTGCCAGCACTTGGGGGTGGGACACTGAAGCTTTCTTT
CASTWGWDTEAFF
>16|TRBV28|-|TRBJ2-1|TRBD2
TGTGCCAGCAGCCGAATTCTAGCGGGGGCTAACAATGAGCAGTTCTTC
CASSRILAGANNEQFF
>15|TRBV23-1|-|TRBJ1-6|TRBD1
TGCGCCAGCAGTCATTACAGGGGAAACAATTCACCCCTCCACTTT
CASSHYRGNNSPLHF
>16|TRBV3-1/TRBV3-2|-|TRBJ2-1|TRBD2
TGTGCCAGCAGCAGGGTCCTAGCGGGAATTCGAAATGAGCAGTTCTTC
CASSRVLAGIRNEQFF
>16|TRBV5-1|-|TRBJ2-2|-
TGCGCCAGCAGCTCTGCGTCTTACGCGAACACCGGGGAGCTGTTTTTT
CASSSASYANTGELFF
>14|TRBV5-1|-|TRBJ1-1|-
TGCGCCAGCAGCAGGGACGTCTTTAGCACTGAAGCTTTCTTT
CASSRDVFSTEAFF
>15|TRBV7-2|-|TRBJ1-4|-
TGTGCCAGCAGCCAAGTAGGGGCAACTAATGAAAAACTGTTTTTT
CASSQVGATNEKLFF
>13|TRBV3-1/TRBV3-2|-|TRBJ1-2|-
TGTGCCAGCAGCCAAGTAGGACTGGGCGGCTACACCTTC
CASSQVGLGGYTF
>15|TRBV4-1|-|TRBJ1-1|TRBD1
TGCGCCAGCGGCCTGAGACAGGGGGAATACACTGAAGCTTTCTTT
CASGLRQGEYTEAFF
>13|TRBV7-2|-|TRBJ1-5|-
TGTGCCAGCAGCTTCGGTGGCAATCAGCCCCAGCATTTT
CASSFGGNQPQHF
>11|TRBV20-1|once|TRBJ1-2|-
TGCAGTGCCCGGGACACGCCTGGCTACACCTTC
CSARDTPGYTF
>16|TRBV20-1|-|TRBJ1-5|-
TGCAGTGCTAGTGGGGGAGACTATTATAGCAATCAGCCCCAGCATTTT
CSASGGDYYSNQPQHF
>22|TRBV21-1|-|TRBJ2-5|-
TGTGCCAGCAGCAAAGAAGAGGGAGGCCGGGACAGGGGCTCTCTAAACCAAGAGACCCAGTACTTC
CASSKEEGGRDRGSLNQETQYF
>18|TRBV4-2|-|TRBJ2-1|TRBD2
TGTGCCAGCAGCCAAGATCCCCTGCTAGCGGGAGGATACAATGAGCAGTTCTTC
CASSQDPLLAGGYNEQFF
>16|TRBV4-2|-|TRBJ1-1|-
TGTGCCAGCAGCCAAGATCGTGGGACGGTAAACACTGAAGCTTTCTTT
CASSQDRGTVNTEAFF
>14|TRBV28|-|TRBJ1-1|-
TGTGCCAGCAGCGCCGGAGTCATGAACACTGAAGCTTTCTTT
CASSAGVMNTEAFF
>16|TRBV19|-|TRBJ1-5|-
TGTGCCAGTAACCCTATATGGGGTGCTCGCAATCAGCCCCAGCATTTT
CASNPIWGARNQPQHF
>16|TRBV6-5|-|TRBJ1-2|-
TGTGCCAGCAGCTACACCCGGGGAGTCTCTAACTATGGCTACACCTTC
CASSYTRGVSNYGYTF
>12|TRBV12-3/TRBV12-4|-|TRBJ2-1|-
TGTGCCAGCAGTACCGTATACAATGAGCAGTTCTTC
CASSTVYNEQFF
>15|TRBV5-4|few|TRBJ2-3|-
TGTGCCAGCAGCCTAGACCCCTCCGTGCCAGATACGCAGTATTTT
CASSLDPSVPDTQYF
>14|TRBV5-1|-|TRBJ1-1|-
TGCGCCAGCAGCTTTGGAGAGCTGATCACTGAAGCTTTCTTT
CASSFGELITEAFF
>14|TRBV7-2|-|TRBJ2-2|-
TGTGCCAGCAGCTTAGGCTCAAGGACCGGGGAGCTGTTTTTT
CASSLGSRTGELFF
>14|TRBV18|-|TRBJ2-2|-
TGTGCCAGCTCACCTGGGCAAAACACCGGGGAGCTGTTTTTT
CASSPGQNTGELFF
>17|TRBV7-6|-|TRBJ2-1|TRBD2
TGTGCCAGCAGCTTAGCGGGGGGACTAGCGGGAGGAAATGAGCAGTTCTTC
CASSLAGGLAGGNEQFF
>15|TRBV27|-|TRBJ2-7|-
TGTGCCAGCAGTCCGGCGGGCAGTACCTCCTACGAGCAGTACTTC
CASSPAGSTSYEQYF
>14|TRBV7-3|-|TRBJ2-2|-
TGTGCCAGCAGCGTAATTTCCAACACCGGGGAGCTGTTTTTT
CASSVISNTGELFF
>15|TRBV6-2/TRBV6-3|-|TRBJ2-5|TRBD2
TGTGCCAGCAGCTGGACTAGCGGGGATCAAGAGACCCAGTACTTC
CASSWTSGDQETQYF
>12|TRBV19|-|TRBJ2-5|-
TGTGCCAGCCAGGGCCAAACAGAGACCCAGTACTTC
CASQGQTETQYF
>15|TRBV21-1|-|TRBJ2-3|-
TGTGCCAGCAGCAGACGACAGGGGGCCACAGATACGCAGTATTTT
CASSRRQGATDTQYF
>11|TRBV2|-|TRBJ2-1|-
TGTGCCAGCAGTGAAGACAGTAAGCAGTTCTTC
CASSEDSKQFF
>15|TRBV28|-|TRBJ1-5|-
TGTGCCAGCAGTCAGAGCGGGGCTGGCAATCAGCCCCAGCATTTT
CASSQSGAGNQPQHF
>14|TRBV9|-|TRBJ1-5|TRBD1
TGTGCCAGCAGCAGTGGACAGGGTGTTCAGCCCCAGCATTTT
CASSSGQGVQPQHF
>14|TRBV7-2|-|TRBJ1-2|-
TGTGCCAGCAGCTTAGGGGTGGCCATATGGGGCTACACCTTC
CASSLGVAIWGYTF
>13|TRBV6-1|-|TRBJ2-2|-
TGTGCCAGCAGTGATCAACCCTCCGGGGAGCTGTTTTTT
CASSDQPSGELFF
>12|TRBV6-6|-|TRBJ1-1|-
TGTGCCAGCAGTTACCCGACCAATCAAGCTTTCTTT
CASSYPTNQAFF
>14|TRBV2|many|TRBJ1-1|TRBD1
TGTGCCAGCAAGATCGGGACAGGGAACACTGAAGCTTTCTTT
CASKIGTGNTEAFF
>15|TRBV18|few|TRBJ2-1|-
TGTGCCAGCATGCAGTTGGGGGGCGCGGGTAATGAGCAGTTCTTC
CASMQLGGAGNEQFF
>12|TRBV29-1|-|TRBJ1-4|-
TGCAGCGTTGAACTACCCCTCGGAAAACTGTTTTTT
CSVELPLGKLFF
>16|TRBV5-5|once|TRBJ2-5|TRBD2
TGTGCCAGCATCCACGGTGGGGGGGTAGGCCAAGAGACCCAGTACTTC
CASIHGGGVGQETQYF
>15|TRBV7-3|-|TRBJ2-3|-
TGTGCCAGCAGCTGGGCAGGGGAGGCCACAGATACGCAGTATTTT
CASSWAGEATDTQYF
>15|TRBV9|-|TRBJ2-7|-
TGTGCCAGCAGCGTAGGGACTACCCCCACCTACGAGCAGTACTTC
CASSVGTTPTYEQYF